This paragraph reports one T cell receptor beta chain. As yet, its antigen is unknown. It is likely a read error: a sequence one base away is far more abundant. The sample holds other DNA sequences that translate to the same CDR3. This CDR3 is built from 15 residues. The germline V gene has CDR1 MGHRA and CDR2 YSYEKL. V lost 4 bases to trimming and J lost 5 bases, with 14 bases between them. This entry comes from a study of CD8+ T cells in alopecia areata. Background on the study: Treatment with tofacitinib (6 to 18 months) was followed by 6 months off drug. Study-wide findings and caveats: Association of baseline CD8+ expansion with response is uncertain owing to one nonresponder. Tofacitinib delivered significant drops in scalp clonality and in expanded CD8+ clones among the top 100.

Once RNA had been extracted, it was reverse transcribed into cDNA to act as the sequencing template. Measured with immunoSEQ multiplex PCR; TCRdb has only the in-frame clones, and not every one. The table records tens of thousands of clones, 80% to 95% of them present only once. Treatment noted: oral pan-JAK inhibitor, 5-10 mg twice daily. The TCR originated in a human donor with alopecia areata. The rearrangement joins TRBV4-1 to TRBJ2-2; D is perhaps TRBD1 (6 bases). The sample in question was CD8+ T cells sorted from blood, obtained at week 24, from a patient treated with tofacitinib. The chain's CDR3 is CASSLSGTQTGELFF. The CDR3 nucleotides are TGCGCCAGCAGCCTATCCGGGACACAGACCGGGGAGCTGTTTTTT.